This T cell receptor (beta chain) stems from a study of Graves' ophthalmopathy and Graves' hyperthyroidism. This CDR3 has 13 amino acids. In germline, CDR1 is MNHEY, CDR2 SVGEGT. V lost 10 bases and J lost 7, with 20 bases in between. Amplification of the TCR beta CDR3 regions used RNA transcripts (as template). Second-round multiplex PCR came after a first-round RT-PCR that employed HTBI primers. TCRdb independently ran MiXCR on the multiplex PCR reads; one entry per CDR3 protein. This sample yields 620,000 or so distinct CDR3 sequences, of which about a fifth are seen a single time; 7.1% belongs to the top ten. The table lists this clonotype with a few counts.

The sequencing input was peripheral blood. J is TRBJ2-7 and V is TRBV6-2 or TRBV6-3, with unresolved D. The TCR was taken from a woman aged 18-29 years with stable Graves' hyperthyroidism. Some clones in this sample may be carry-over from other donors' samples. The CDR3 nucleotides read TGTGCCACTCAGACACGGGCCACCTGGGAGCAGTACTTC. Its translation is CATQTRATWEQYF.